The 3 T cell receptor beta chains given below trace back to one sample, sequenced in a study of identical twins. TCRdb itself ran the 5' RACE reads through MiXCR, one entry per CDR3 protein. The table includes about 200,000 distinct CDR3 sequences, around 9.6% detected once. Sequencing input: memory (CD45RO+) T cells sorted from blood. These receptor sequences come from a woman between 18 and 29 years old in good health.

The rearrangement joins TRBV7-9 to TRBJ2-4; D not resolved. CDR1 is SEHNR, CDR2 FQNEAQ, per germline (reference sequence). Trimming took off 3 bases at V and 1 base at J, with 1 base between the two ends. This CDR3 is 12 amino acids long. The CDR3 coding sequence is TGTGCCAGCAGCTTTGCCAAAAACATTCAGTACTTC. Protein sequence: CASSFAKNIQYF.

The genes are TRBV10-3 and TRBJ1-1, with D possibly being TRBD1 (5 bases). Per the germline V gene, CDR1 is ENHRY and CDR2 is SYGVKD. V gave up 9 bases and J gave up 1 base, with 12 bases separating them. This CDR3 contains 13 residues. The CDR3 region has the DNA TGTGCCATTAACCGGGACGGGAACACTGAAGCTTTCTTT. It yields the protein CAINRDGNTEAFF.

The chain employs TRBV7-9 and TRBJ2-1; 7 positions match TRBD1. This CDR3 comprises 15 residues. V was clipped by 2 bases and J by 6 bases; unmatched bases: 7. The germline V gene encodes CDR1 SEHNR and CDR2 FQNEAQ (reference sequence). The CDR3 DNA reads TGTGCCAGCAGCTTAAAAGGATCAGGGGGCAATGAGCAGTTCTTC. Its protein product is CASSLKGSGGNEQFF.